The entry below describes one T cell receptor (beta chain). The data are from a study of blood T cell repertoires in COVID-19. Across the study: Spain, Italy and the United States supplied samples that represented acute and convalescent COVID-19. Nucleic acid was either cDNA or gDNA, and it came from T cells, B-cell-depleted T cells, or PBMCs.

V lost 7 bases and J 8 bases, leaving 17 bases between the germline ends. This CDR3 spans 12 amino acids. Germline loops: CDR1 GTSNPN, CDR2 SVGIG (reference sequence). The repertoire was sequenced with immunoSEQ multiplex PCR; TCRdb's copy has only in-frame clones and lacks some. Here the sample spans roughly 150,000 clones, around nine tenths being singletons. The specimen was peripheral blood. The rearrangement links TRBV30 to TRBJ1-2; D is perhaps TRBD1 (6 bases). The source is a man aged 60 to 75 with active or convalescent COVID-19. CDR3 in DNA: TGTGCCTTCATCGAAGGGGGAAAGGGCTACACCTTC. Translation gives CAFIEGGKGYTF.